The 22 T cell receptor beta chains presented below share a single source sample, sequenced in a study of blood T cell repertoires in COVID-19. Data came from immunoSEQ multiplex PCR; TCRdb stores just in-frame clones and leaves some out. The sample comprises under 60,000 clones, 70% to 85% of which are singletons, and less than 4.5% rests with the top ten. The specimen was peripheral blood. The source of these receptors is a man aged 55 to 70 with acute or convalescent COVID-19.

This chain connects TRBV24-1 to TRBJ2-1, with TRBD1 identical over 9 bases. Germline CDR1 is KGHDR and CDR2 is SFDVKD. This CDR3 is 16 amino acids long. J gave up 2 bases and V 3 bases, and 4 bases lay outside the gene matches. The CDR3 DNA follows: TGTGCCACCAGTGATCCTCGACAGGGGGCCTACAATGAGCAGTTCTTC. Protein: CATSDPRQGAYNEQFF.

The gene calls are TRBV9 and TRBJ1-5, with TRBD1 matching over 7 bases. This CDR3 comprises 14 residues. V dropped 3 bases and J dropped 2; count of bases not matched to a gene: 2. Looked up from germline, CDR1 is SGDLS and CDR2 is YYNGEE. CDR3 protein: CASSATGGNQPQHF. CDR3 nucleotide sequence: TGTGCCAGCAGCGCTACAGGGGGCAATCAGCCCCAGCATTTT. The variable domain in full, completed from reference TRBV9 and TRBJ1-5, reads DSGVTQTPKHLITATGQRVTLRCSPRSGDLSVYWYQQSLDQGLQFLIQYYNGEERAKGNILERFSAQQFPDLHSELNLSSLELGDSALYFCASSATGGNQPQHFGDGTRLSIL.

Turning to this clone: A clone one base away is much larger, so this may be a read error. The chain recombines TRBV2 with TRBJ1-5; D remains unclear. CDR3 length equals 14 residues. The V gene's germline CDR1 is SNHLY and CDR2 FYNNEI. V lost 6 bases to trimming and J lost 6 bases, with 15 bases between them. The CDR3 DNA follows: TGTGCCAGCAGCTCCAACTACGAGAGTCAGCCCCAGCATTTT. It is translated as CASSSNYESQPQHF.

V usage is TRBV27 and J usage is TRBJ1-5; no clear D. This CDR3 contains 12 residues. The germline V and J ends were trimmed by 6 bases and 1 base, with 4 bases remaining between them. Germline CDR1 is MNHEY and CDR2 is SMNVEV (reference sequence). CDR3 residues: CASRESNQPQHF. CDR3 DNA: TGTGCCAGCAGGGAGAGCAATCAGCCCCAGCATTTT.

This rearrangement joins TRBV6-2 or TRBV6-3 to TRBJ1-4; no definite D call. Per the germline V gene, CDR1 is MNHEY and CDR2 is SVGEGT. This CDR3 has 15 amino acids. V was shortened by 5 bases and J by 5 bases, with 15 bases between the two germline ends. The CDR3 loop is CASSKGSLRNEKLFF. CDR3 coding DNA: TGTGCCAGCAGTAAAGGGAGCCTGCGGAATGAAAAACTGTTTTTT.

This sequence joins TRBV7-2 and TRBJ2-7; perhaps TRBD1 as D (6 bases). With 2 bases removed from V and 3 bases from J, the gap between germline ends came to 14 bases. Germline lookup yields CDR1 SGHTA and CDR2 FQGNSA. There are 15 residues in the CDR3. The CDR3 region is CASSLSGQSLYEQYF. CDR3 in DNA: TGTGCCAGCAGCTTATCGGGACAAAGCCTCTACGAGCAGTACTTC.

The chain carries TRBV13 and TRBJ2-1, with 7 positions matching TRBD1. Germline V gives CDR1 PRHDT, CDR2 FYEKMQ (reference sequence). V shed 5 bases, J shed 4 bases, and the junction held 11 bases outside the gene matches. The CDR3 spans 16 residues. In nucleotides, the CDR3 is TGTGCCAGCAGCCCAACCCAGGGGGTCGTATACAATGAGCAGTTCTTC. Encoded protein: CASSPTQGVVYNEQFF. The full variable domain, completed using reference TRBV13 and TRBJ2-1, is AAGVIQSPRHLIKEKRETATLKCYPIPRHDTVYWYQQGPGQDPQFLISFYEKMQSDKGSIPDRFSAQQFSDYHSELNMSSLELGDSALYFCASSPTQGVVYNEQFFGPGTRLTVL.

The chain recombines TRBV7-2 with TRBJ1-1; D gene unclear. The CDR3 contains 14 residues. CDR1 is SGHTA and CDR2 is FQGNSA in the germline V gene. V was pared by 3 bases and J by 4 bases, with 12 bases between. CDR3 nucleotide sequence: TGTGCCAGCAGCTTGACGGCGGCCGGCACTGAAGCTTTCTTT. Translated: CASSLTAAGTEAFF.

This chain links TRBV2 with TRBJ1-5; 12 nucleotides match TRBD1. J lost 7 bases, V lost 6 bases, and 7 bases had no gene match. CDR1 is SNHLY and CDR2 is FYNNEI in the germline V gene. This CDR3 spans 15 amino acids. This CDR3 is CASRGGQGAAQPQHF. The CDR3 coding sequence is TGTGCCAGCAGGGGGGGACAGGGGGCAGCCCAGCCCCAGCATTTT.

This clone was counted a single time. This chain joins TRBV5-6 and TRBJ1-1; D not resolved. Germline CDR1 is SGHDT and CDR2 is YYEEEE. The CDR3 consists of 14 residues. V lost 4 bases, J lost 4 bases, and 14 bases lay in between. CDR3 region: CASSRTRSGTEAFF. The CDR3 DNA is TGTGCCAGCAGCCGCACCCGGAGCGGCACTGAAGCTTTCTTT.

The rearrangement uses TRBV2 and TRBJ1-2; D unresolved. Germline CDR1 and CDR2: SNHLY and FYNNEI. Trimming pared 2 bases from V and 1 base from J, leaving 5 bases between. This CDR3 is built from 13 residues. CDR3 amino acids: CASSEQINYGYTF. The CDR3, as DNA: TGTGCCAGCAGTGAACAAATTAACTATGGCTACACCTTC.

V usage is TRBV11-2 and J usage is TRBJ1-6; perhaps TRBD1 as D (5 bases). CDR1 and CDR2 from the germline V gene are SGHAT and FQNNGV. Trimming removed 4 bases at V and 8 bases at J, with 15 bases between. The CDR3 contains 15 residues. The CDR3: CASSSQAGLDSPLHF. The CDR3 region has the DNA TGTGCCAGCAGCTCTCAAGCAGGGCTCGATTCACCCCTCCACTTT.

The genes are TRBV6-5 and TRBJ1-2; perhaps TRBD1 as D (5 bases). The CDR3 spans 15 residues. Germline CDR1 MNHEY, CDR2 SVGAGI. V lost 0 bases and J 4 bases, leaving 12 bases between the germline ends. This CDR3 reads CASSYSPTVLYGYTF. Written as DNA, the CDR3 is TGTGCCAGCAGTTACTCCCCGACAGTGCTCTATGGCTACACCTTC.

The chain combines TRBV4-1 with TRBJ1-5; D perhaps matches TRBD1 (5 bases). The germline CDR1 and CDR2 sequences are MGHRA and YSYEKL. Deletions cut 0 bases from V and 9 bases from J, with 18 bases between. This CDR3 comprises 16 residues. Written as DNA, the CDR3 is TGCGCCAGCAGCCAAGATGGGGCAGGTCGCATGGCGCCCCAGCATTTT. Translating gives CASSQDGAGRMAPQHF.

The chain recombines TRBV6-6 with TRBJ1-6; possible D gene TRBD1, 6 bases. The CDR3 is 18 amino acids. Germline V gene sequence: CDR1 MNHNY, CDR2 SVGAGI (reference sequence). V dropped 5 bases and J dropped 5 bases, with 22 bases sitting between them. The CDR3 protein is CASSHPYLTGENNSPLHF. CDR3 sequence (DNA): TGTGCCAGCAGTCACCCATACTTGACAGGCGAAAATAATTCACCCCTCCACTTT.

The rearrangement links TRBV11-3 to TRBJ1-5; TRBD1 matches at 7 bases. This CDR3 is built from 18 residues. Germline V gene sequence: CDR1 SGHNT, CDR2 YENEEA. V lost 2 bases to trimming and J lost 6 bases; unmatched junction nucleotides: 16. The CDR3 here is CASSLIHGDRRYSQPQHF. The DNA for the CDR3 is TGTGCCAGCAGCTTAATTCATGGGGACAGAAGGTATAGTCAGCCCCAGCATTTT.

The chain couples TRBV12-3 or TRBV12-4 to TRBJ2-1, with 7 nucleotides matching TRBD1. The CDR3 consists of 13 residues. V lost 6 bases and J lost 4; bases outside the gene matches: 3. The CDR3 nucleotides are TGTGCCAGCAGCCTACAGGGGTACAATGAGCAGTTCTTC. Translation: CASSLQGYNEQFF.

The chain couples TRBV7-2 to TRBJ2-7, with 7 nucleotides matching TRBD1. Germline CDR1 SGHTA, CDR2 FQGNSA. The CDR3 is made up of 18 amino acids. The J segment lost 2 bases and the V segment lost 5 bases, leaving 18 bases of the junction unmatched. In DNA, the CDR3 is TGTGCCAGCAGCGCTCCCCGGGACAGCCCAAAGGTCACCTACGAGCAGTACTTC. It is translated as CASSAPRDSPKVTYEQYF. Full variable domain (remainder filled in from reference TRBV7-2 and TRBJ2-7): GAGVSQSPSNKVTEKGKDVELRCDPISGHTALYWYRQSLGQGLEFLIYFQGNSAPDKSGLPSDRFSAERTGGSVSTLTIQRTQQEDSAVYLCASSAPRDSPKVTYEQYFGPGTRLTVT.

This chain joins TRBV5-5 and TRBJ1-4; TRBD1 matches at 8 bases. The CDR3 sequence is 17 residues long. Trimming cost V 1 base and J 7 bases; bases outside gene matches: 12. CDR1 SGHKS and CDR2 YYEKEE come from the germline V gene (reference sequence). The CDR3 protein is CASSLMRAGGSGEKLFF. The DNA for the CDR3 is TGTGCCAGCAGCTTGATGAGGGCAGGGGGCTCGGGTGAAAAACTGTTTTTT.

The V call is TRBV5-1, the J call TRBJ2-3; D is unresolved. The length of the CDR3 is 14 residues. V lost 0 bases and J lost 2, with 7 bases in between. Germline V lookup: CDR1 SGHRS, CDR2 YFSETQ. The CDR3: CASSLGSTTDTQYF. For the CDR3, the DNA is TGCGCCAGCAGCTTGGGGTCTACCACAGATACGCAGTATTTT.

This clone appeared once. This rearrangement joins TRBV5-8 to TRBJ1-5, with 7 bases lining up with TRBD1. This CDR3 has 14 residues. J lost 4 bases, V lost 7 bases, and 8 bases had no gene match. Germline assignment: CDR1 SGHTS and CDR2 YDEGEE. CDR3 sequence (DNA): TGTGCCAGCTCCTCCTACAGGGGTAATCAGCCCCAGCATTTT. Translation gives CASSSYRGNQPQHF.

The V call is TRBV5-6, the J call TRBJ1-2; 7 positions match TRBD1. Germline trimming cut 2 bases from V and 3 bases from J; bases unmatched to any gene: 19. The CDR3 totals 19 residues. The V gene's germline CDR1 is SGHDT and CDR2 YYEEEE. CDR3 sequence reads: CASSFGQARDSRADYGYTF. Written as DNA, the CDR3 is TGTGCCAGCAGCTTCGGTCAGGCACGGGACAGCCGGGCGGACTATGGCTACACCTTC. The variable domain in full, with the rest retrieved from reference TRBV5-6 and TRBJ1-2, is DAGVTQSPTHLIKTRGQQVTLRCSPKSGHDTVSWYQQALGQGPQFIFQYYEEEERQRGNFPDRFSGHQFPNYSSELNVNALLLGDSALYLCASSFGQARDSRADYGYTFGSGTRLTVV.